The present TCR beta chain was sequenced within a study of blood T cell repertoires in COVID-19. Germline CDR1 and CDR2: SEHNR and FQNEAQ (reference sequence). V was trimmed by 2 bases and J by 5 bases, leaving 9 bases between them. CDR3 length: 14 residues. In the original analysis: Amplification of reference gene primers provided the estimated nucleated cell counts. Assay: immunoSEQ multiplex PCR; the TCRdb copy retains only in-frame clones and omits some. D and trimming were read from the DNA, whereas the V and J calls and clone size are those reported in that table. This repertoire shows under 150,000 clones, roughly 90% found once; its top ten account for roughly 2.1%.

The receptor's source is a man aged 70-80 years with active COVID-19. The chain joins TRBV7-9 to TRBJ1-4, with a possible D match to TRBD1 (6 bases). The specimen sequenced was peripheral blood. The CDR3 region has the DNA TGTGCCAGCAGCTTACCAGGGGTAAATGAAAAACTGTTTTTT. Translated, it gives CASSLPGVNEKLFF. The entire variable domain, with the rest obtained from reference TRBV7-9 and TRBJ1-4, is as follows: DTGVSQNPRHKITKRGQNVTFRCDPISEHNRLYWYRQTLGQGPEFLTYFQNEAQLEKSRLLSDRFSAERPKGSFSTLEIQRTEQGDSAMYLCASSLPGVNEKLFFGSGTQLSVL.